Following are 8 T cell receptor beta chains from one sample sequenced in a study of brain T cells in children with intractable seizures. Sequencing used immunoSEQ multiplex PCR; TCRdb keeps in-frame clones, though not all of them. The sample contains about 120,000 clones, approximately 94% of which appear only once. This specimen consisted of peripheral blood, obtained at surgery. These TCRs come from a boy less than two years old with hemimegalencephaly and intractable seizures.

The V and J genes are TRBV7-9 and TRBJ1-2, with 8 bases identical to TRBD1. After removal of 5 bases from V and 4 bases from J, the junction contained 12 bases not matched to a gene. Per germline, CDR1 SEHNR and CDR2 FQNEAQ (reference sequence). The CDR3 contains 16 residues. The chain's CDR3 is CASSVAGTGYFYGYTF. DNA of the CDR3: TGTGCCAGCAGCGTCGCCGGGACAGGTTATTTCTATGGCTACACCTTC.

The chain uses TRBV27 and TRBJ1-2; the match to TRBD1 covers 8 bases. The CDR3 contains 14 residues. With V trimmed by 4 bases and J by 8 bases, 9 bases remained unmatched. The germline gives CDR1 MNHEY, CDR2 SMNVEV (reference sequence). The CDR3 DNA follows: TGTGCCAGCAGTTCGGACAGGGACGGAGGAGGCTACACCTTC. Protein sequence: CASSSDRDGGGYTF.

The rearrangement joins TRBV5-1 to TRBJ2-2, with TRBD2 identical over 7 bases. Per the germline V gene, CDR1 is SGHRS and CDR2 is YFSETQ. This CDR3 contains 15 residues. The V and J ends lost 4 bases and 0 bases, in that order; junction bases with no gene match: 3. This CDR3 reads CASSPGLSNTGELFF. The CDR3 nucleotides read TGCGCCAGCAGCCCGGGACTATCGAACACCGGGGAGCTGTTTTTT.

V gene TRBV28 combines with J gene TRBJ1-1; a possible D gene is TRBD1 (5 bases). Trimming removed 6 bases from V and 3 bases from J, with 14 bases in between. This CDR3 is 14 amino acids long. Germline V lookup: CDR1 MDHEN, CDR2 SYDVKM. The CDR3 DNA sequence: TGTGCCAGCAGCCCCTTCGACAGTCACACTGAAGCTTTCTTT. Translated: CASSPFDSHTEAFF.

The V gene is TRBV28, the J gene TRBJ1-6; 10 bases align to TRBD1. The germline V gene has CDR1 MDHEN and CDR2 SYDVKM. The V and J ends lost 6 bases and 11 bases, in that order; junction bases with no gene match: 10. The CDR3 is made up of 15 amino acids. As DNA, the CDR3 is TGTGCCAGCAGACCCGCCGGGACAGGGGTAACACCCCTCCACTTT. It is translated as CASRPAGTGVTPLHF.

The chain is built from TRBV29-1 and TRBJ1-6; 9 bases agree with TRBD1. Germline V gene lookup returns CDR1 SQVTM and CDR2 ANQGSEA. CDR3 length equals 15 residues. The trim removed 5 bases at V and 6 bases at J, leaving 8 bases unmatched. CDR3 DNA: TGCAGCGTTCGGACAGGGGTCGACTTTAATTCACCCCTCCACTTT. It yields the protein CSVRTGVDFNSPLHF.

This clone appeared a few times. The DNA for the CDR3 is TGTGCCAGCAGCTTAGGCCCCGAGCAGTACTTC. This translates into CASSLGPEQYF. V and J are TRBV7-9 and TRBJ2-7; no clear D. Trimming removed 1 base from V and 6 bases from J, with 4 bases in between. CDR1 is SEHNR and CDR2 is FQNEAQ in the germline V gene (reference sequence). The CDR3 is 11 amino acids.

The J gene is TRBJ1-6, the V gene TRBV9, with a weak D call TRBD1 (6 bases). V was trimmed by 2 bases and J by 9 bases, leaving 15 bases between them. CDR3 size: 15 residues. CDR1 and CDR2 (germline): SGDLS, YYNGEE. CDR3 region: CASSVAQGSGSPLHF. The CDR3 DNA reads TGTGCCAGCAGCGTCGCACAGGGCTCCGGTTCACCCCTCCACTTT. The complete variable domain, with remaining parts taken from reference TRBV9 and TRBJ1-6, reads DSGVTQTPKHLITATGQRVTLRCSPRSGDLSVYWYQQSLDQGLQFLIQYYNGEERAKGNILERFSAQQFPDLHSELNLSSLELGDSALYFCASSVAQGSGSPLHFGNGTRLTVT.